The 9 T cell receptor beta chains given below trace back to one sample, sequenced in a study of T cells in Graves' hyperthyroidism and ophthalmopathy. Amplification yielded TCR beta CDR3 regions, with RNA transcripts as the source. Primed by the HTBI set, a first-round RT-PCR was run on the TCR CDR3. TCRdb re-called the multiplex PCR reads with MiXCR, one entry per CDR3 protein. Of 300,000 to 450,000 distinct CDR3 sequences listed, roughly 15% were seen once; the top ten hold about 20%. The sequenced sample consisted of blood. These receptors all stem from a woman under 40 with Graves' ophthalmopathy.

This clonotype was seen a handful of times. One junction end does not reproduce the germline sequence, and a read error may be involved. This chain links TRBV27 with TRBJ1-2, with D hard to call. The germline V gene encodes CDR1 MNHEY and CDR2 SMNVEV (reference sequence). The CDR3 contains 13 residues. CDR3 sequence (DNA): TGTGCCAGCAGTTTTACGGGATCCTATGGCTGCACCTTC. Amino acids: CASSFTGSYGCTF.

In this sample, this clonotype turned up many times. This chain links TRBV20-1 with TRBJ2-1; TRBD2 might be the D (6 bases). Trimming shortened V by 3 bases and J by 7 bases, and 16 bases separated the two germline ends. CDR3 length: 14 residues. CDR1 is DFQATT and CDR2 is SNEGSKA in the germline V gene (reference sequence). CDR3 loop: CSARSFVAGNEQFF. The CDR3 DNA sequence: TGCAGTGCTAGGAGTTTTGTCGCGGGGAATGAGCAGTTCTTC.

This clonotype has more than one count but fewer than ten. Possible read error: a much larger clone is one base away. This CDR3 is missing its conserved last phenylalanine or tryptophan, likely due to a read error. CDR3: CASGTQSMNTEAFS. The CDR3 nucleotides are TGTGCTAGTGGTACACAGAGCATGAACACTGAAGCTTTCTCT. This rearrangement joins TRBV12-5 to TRBJ1-1; D remains unclear. The CDR3 extends over 14 amino acids. The V end lost 5 bases, the J end lost 0 bases, and 10 bases lay between the germline ends. Germline V gene sequence: CDR1 LGHNT, CDR2 FRNRAP.

The chain is built from TRBV3-1 and TRBJ2-1; 14 positions agree with TRBD2. Germline V gives CDR1 LGHDT, CDR2 YNNKEL (reference sequence). The CDR3 sequence is 15 residues long. After removal of 3 bases from V and 7 bases from J, the junction contained 2 bases not matched to a gene. CDR3: CASSQRTSGRNEQFF. CDR3 coding DNA: TGTGCCAGCAGCCAGAGGACTAGCGGGAGGAATGAGCAGTTCTTC.

The chain combines TRBV27 with TRBJ1-1, with 9 bases matching TRBD1. This CDR3 region has 16 residues. V lost 0 bases and J lost 6; bases outside the gene matches: 8. CDR1 is MNHEY and CDR2 is SMNVEV in the germline V gene (reference sequence). CDR3 nucleotides: TGTGCCAGCAGTTTATCGGGGGGGACAGGGTTTTCTGAAGCTTTCTTT. This sequence encodes CASSLSGGTGFSEAFF.

This clonotype was detected many times. V and J are TRBV20-1 and TRBJ2-3; D uncertain. The V gene's germline CDR1 is DFQATT and CDR2 SNEGSKA (reference sequence). The length of the CDR3 is 13 residues. Between the trimmed V and J ends, which lost 6 bases and 1 base, there was a span of 11 bases. The CDR3 region has the DNA TGCAGTGCAGACATCCCGGGCACAGATACGCAGTATTTT. This sequence encodes CSADIPGTDTQYF.

This clonotype was picked up a small number of times. The chain links TRBV7-9 to TRBJ1-6; D not resolved. This CDR3 has 14 residues. CDR1 is SEHNR, CDR2 FQNEAQ, per germline (reference sequence). Between the trimmed V and J ends, which lost 5 bases and 13 bases, there was a span of 18 bases. In DNA, the CDR3 is TGTGCCAGCAGCCCCCCCCGGGAGCCTCGCCCCCTCCACTTT. Its protein is CASSPPREPRPLHF.

In this sample, this clonotype turned up many times. The rearrangement joins TRBV28 to TRBJ2-1; no reliable D call. V shed 7 bases and J shed 6 bases, with 13 bases lying between them. Germline CDR1 reads MDHEN; CDR2 reads SYDVKM. The length of the CDR3 is 13 residues. The CDR3 region has the DNA TGTGCCAGCAAGATTCCAGGAGCCAATGAGCAGTTCTTC. Protein product: CASKIPGANEQFF.

This clonotype was seen many times. A much larger clone lies a single base off, so this may be a read error. This chain connects TRBV7-2 to TRBJ2-1; a possible D gene is TRBD2 (7 bases). Germline lookup yields CDR1 SGHTA and CDR2 FQGNSA. V was shortened by 1 base and J by 5 bases, with 12 bases between the two germline ends. CDR3 length equals 15 residues. The DNA of the CDR3 is TGTGCCAGCAGCTTAGGGGGGGGGCCCAACAATGAGCAGTTCTTC. Translating it yields CASSLGGGPNNEQFF.